The 19 T cell receptor beta chains listed next were all sequenced from one sample in a study of somatic mutations in cytotoxic T cells in rheumatoid arthritis. The table came from immunoSEQ multiplex PCR; TCRdb's copy has only in-frame clones and leaves some out. The sample records 15,000 to 25,000 clones, around 80% being singletons. Source material: CD8+ T cells sorted from blood. The receptors derive from a woman aged 45-65 years in good health.

The rearrangement links TRBV7-9 to TRBJ2-3; no clear D gene. The CDR3 spans 12 residues. The V end lost 6 bases, the J end lost 3 bases, and 7 bases lay between the germline ends. Germline loops: CDR1 SEHNR, CDR2 FQNEAQ (reference sequence). CDR3: CASRIGTDTQYF. The CDR3 bases are TGTGCCAGCAGGATAGGAACAGATACGCAGTATTTT.

This clone was recorded a few times. The rearrangement links TRBV4-2 to TRBJ2-2; TRBD2 agrees at 8 bases. Germline CDR1 is LGHNA and CDR2 is YNFKEQ. With V trimmed by 0 bases and J by 7 bases, 7 bases remained unmatched. The CDR3 has 16 residues. The CDR3 reads CASSQESREGIGELFF. The CDR3 DNA reads TGTGCCAGCAGCCAAGAATCACGGGAGGGAATCGGGGAGCTGTTTTTT.

The gene calls are TRBV28 and TRBJ1-6; possibly TRBD1 for D (5 bases). The germline gives CDR1 MDHEN, CDR2 SYDVKM. V gave up 6 bases and J gave up 1 base, with 10 bases separating them. This CDR3 has 15 amino acids. In nucleotides, the CDR3 is TGTGCCAGCAGCATGGACACGTCCTATAATTCACCCCTCCACTTT. This encodes CASSMDTSYNSPLHF.

The chain recombines TRBV11-2 with TRBJ2-1; 7 nucleotides line up with TRBD1. Germline values: CDR1 SGHAT, CDR2 FQNNGV. The length of the CDR3 is 15 residues. The ends lost 3 bases at V and 2 bases at J; junction bases unmatched: 4. For the CDR3, the DNA is TGTGCCAGCAGCTTTTCCGGGACAGCCTACAATGAGCAGTTCTTC. It yields the protein CASSFSGTAYNEQFF.

V and J are TRBV4-1 and TRBJ2-7; 7 nucleotides agree with TRBD1. The germline CDR1 and CDR2 sequences are MGHRA and YSYEKL. V lost 4 bases, J lost 1 base, and 4 bases stayed unmatched. CDR3 length equals 14 residues. CDR3 region: CASSPSGGSYEQYF. CDR3 sequence (DNA): TGCGCCAGCAGCCCATCAGGGGGATCCTACGAGCAGTACTTC.

This chain joins TRBV19 and TRBJ1-1, with D hard to call. The V and J ends lost 3 bases and 6 bases respectively, with 8 bases between them. Germline loops: CDR1 LNHDA, CDR2 SQIVND (reference sequence). The CDR3 is made up of 12 amino acids. CDR3 region: CASSIYGSEAFF. For the CDR3, the DNA is TGTGCCAGTAGTATTTACGGTTCTGAAGCTTTCTTT. Variable domain in full (rest from reference TRBV19 and TRBJ1-1): DGGITQSPKYLFRKEGQNVTLSCEQNLNHDAMYWYRQDPGQGLRLIYYSQIVNDFQKGDIAEGYSVSREKKESFPLTVTSAQKNPTAFYLCASSIYGSEAFFGQGTRLTVV.

The chain couples TRBV30 to TRBJ2-5, with 11 nucleotides matching TRBD2. The end of the DNA fits TRBJ2-7 better, so the J call may be wrong. The CDR3 extends over 14 amino acids. Per the germline V gene, CDR1 is GTSNPN and CDR2 is SVGIG (reference sequence). CDR3 in amino acids: CAWALAGGPAEQYF. CDR3 in DNA: TGTGCCTGGGCTTTAGCGGGAGGGCCGGCCGAGCAGTACTTC.

The chain has TRBV10-1 and TRBJ2-3; D possibly corresponds to TRBD1 (5 bases). Trimming removed 3 bases from V and 3 bases from J, with 10 bases in between. Germline V gene data show CDR1 as WNHNN and CDR2 as SYGVQD (reference sequence). The CDR3 runs 14 residues. The CDR3 spells CASSEGRVTDTQYF. The CDR3 DNA sequence: TGCGCCAGCAGTGAAGGCAGGGTGACAGATACGCAGTATTTT.

The chain joins TRBV9 to TRBJ1-1; a possible D gene is TRBD1 (6 bases). The CDR3 sequence is 13 residues long. V shed 3 bases and J shed 4 bases, with 10 bases lying between them. The germline gives CDR1 SGDLS, CDR2 YYNGEE. DNA of the CDR3: TGTGCCAGCAGCGGAGGGGGGGTCACTGAAGCTTTCTTT. It codes for CASSGGGVTEAFF.

This clone was seen once. This chain uses TRBV7-8 with TRBJ2-6; D may be TRBD1 (6 bases). V was trimmed by 2 bases and J by 0 bases, leaving 20 bases between them. Germline CDR1 SGHVS, CDR2 FQNEAQ. The CDR3 loop spans 20 amino acids. CDR3 sequence: CASSLNEAVRGFSGANVLTF. CDR3 DNA: TGTGCCAGCAGCTTAAATGAGGCGGTCAGGGGATTCTCTGGGGCCAACGTCCTGACTTTC.

The rearrangement links TRBV7-8 to TRBJ2-7, with D perhaps being TRBD1 or TRBD2 (6 bases each). The CDR3 length is 14 residues. V dropped 3 bases and J dropped 4 bases, with 13 bases sitting between them. Germline loops: CDR1 SGHVS, CDR2 FQNEAQ. The CDR3 region is CASSLGPGAYEQYF. The CDR3 DNA sequence: TGTGCCAGCAGCTTGGGGCCGGGGGCATACGAGCAGTACTTC.

This sequence joins TRBV27 and TRBJ2-5; TRBD2 matches at 12 bases. The germline gives CDR1 MNHEY, CDR2 SMNVEV (reference sequence). The CDR3 has 15 amino acids. The ends lost 0 bases at V and 4 bases at J; junction bases unmatched: 0. The CDR3 coding sequence is TGTGCCAGCAGTTTATCGGGACTAGCGGGAGAGACCCAGTACTTC. As protein: CASSLSGLAGETQYF.

The J gene is TRBJ2-2, the V gene TRBV15; possibly TRBD1 for D (7 bases). Germline CDR1 is LNHNV and CDR2 is YYDKDF (reference sequence). V was pared by 5 bases and J by 0 bases, with 10 bases between. This CDR3 has 15 residues. CDR3 loop: CATSGGTANTGELFF. The CDR3 coding sequence is TGTGCCACCAGCGGGGGGACAGCGAACACCGGGGAGCTGTTTTTT.

The V call is TRBV7-9, the J call TRBJ2-2; D unclear. V dropped 5 bases and J dropped 0 bases, with 4 bases sitting between them. Germline CDR1 SEHNR, CDR2 FQNEAQ (reference sequence). The CDR3 sequence is 13 residues long. The CDR3 loop is CASSAANTGELFF. In DNA, the CDR3 is TGTGCCAGCAGCGCGGCGAACACCGGGGAGCTGTTTTTT.

The chain has TRBV10-1 and TRBJ2-7; D unclear. This CDR3 is built from 14 residues. V was shortened by 0 bases and J by 1 base, with 7 bases between the two germline ends. Germline V lookup: CDR1 WNHNN, CDR2 SYGVQD (reference sequence). The CDR3 nucleotides are TGCGCCAGCAGTGAGTCGCCCGGGTCCTACGAGCAGTACTTC. It specifies CASSESPGSYEQYF.

The chain recombines TRBV6-1 with TRBJ2-2; tentative D call: TRBD1 (5 bases). The V gene's germline CDR1 is MNHNS and CDR2 SASEGT. V shed 1 base and J shed 5 bases, with 11 bases lying between them. The CDR3 extends over 15 amino acids. The CDR3 reads CASSEVRTLTGELFF. The CDR3 region has the DNA TGTGCCAGCAGTGAAGTCAGGACACTTACCGGGGAGCTGTTTTTT.

The CDR3 spells CASSPDRGWRNTIYF. CDR3 nucleotides: TGCGCCAGCAGCCCCGACAGGGGATGGAGAAACACCATATATTTT. The J gene is TRBJ1-3, the V gene TRBV4-3; 8 bases agree with TRBD1. Germline CDR1 is LGHNA and CDR2 is YSLEER. This CDR3 has 15 amino acids. J gave up 5 bases and V 4 bases, and 7 bases lay outside the gene matches.

V usage is TRBV7-8 and J usage is TRBJ2-3; D uncertain. Germline-derived CDR1 and CDR2 are SGHVS and FQNEAQ. The V and J ends lost 3 bases and 1 base respectively, with 20 bases between them. The CDR3 consists of 18 residues. The CDR3 loop reads CASSFPRAGRIGTDTQYF. In DNA, the CDR3 is TGTGCCAGCAGCTTCCCCCGGGCAGGACGGATCGGCACAGATACGCAGTATTTT.

The CDR3 here is CASSFSVQETQYF. In DNA form, the CDR3 reads TGTGCCAGCAGCTTCAGTGTGCAAGAGACCCAGTACTTC. This chain uses TRBV5-8 with TRBJ2-5; unclear D gene. The CDR3 runs to 13 residues. Germline loops: CDR1 SGHTS, CDR2 YDEGEE. Trimming cost V 2 bases and J 2 bases, with 7 bases left between them.